Listed here is a single TCR beta chain. The specificity of this receptor is unknown. Its ends do not fully match the called genes, so a read error is possible. The CDR3 regions of human TCRbeta chains were analyzed by immunosequencing. The published analysis was carried out like this. TCRs in the repertoires were matched against a reference library of SARS-CoV-2-specific TCRs that had been generated with the MIRA antigen-specificity platform. Breadth meant the fraction of unique TCRs that were SARS-CoV-2-associated, whereas depth meant the fraction of total T cells that were SARS-CoV-2-associated. Using the MIRA data, each spike-specific TCR was mapped to the spike region that the TCR reacts to and placed in a CD4 or CD8 class. Log10-transformed breadth and depth values were compared by one-way ANOVA with Sidak's multiple comparisons tests. The table was pulled from immuneACCESS by TCRdb, which kept in-frame rearrangements only. Such tables lose some clones; where checked, under half of the loss comes from unresolved V genes, and the rest has no known cause. V and J calls and clone size are copied from that table; D and trimming were computed from the DNA. This sample comprises about 84,000 clones, approximately 83% of them detected only once. Jointly, the top ten make up roughly 10% of the sample.

This entry is derived from a study of T cell responses to AZD1222 COVID-19 vaccine (dated by TCRdb to the early 2020s). With regard to the full study: TCR sequencing was performed for fewer than 250 trial participants, of whom 207 were given two doses of AZD1222 and around 25 were given two doses of MenACWY control vaccine. Enrollment into the trials was organized by age into subgroups of 18-55, 56-69 and 70-plus years, and those subgroups contained around 150, 28 and 57 TCR-sequenced participants, respectively. On the study overall, not on this receptor specifically: A significant rise in spike-specific TCR breadth and depth was observed after two AZD1222 doses relative to day 0 and relative to MenACWY recipients. The whole spike protein was spanned by vaccine-associated CD4 TCRs, and dominant responses were seen in regions 160-218 and 743-854. The 56-69-year group was small, and its depth increase did not reach significance, likely because of low power. Participants were mostly white British and included more females than males, and it was suggested by the authors that clonal diversity may have been underestimated. Conclusions about previously exposed vaccinees are limited, since just 6 or 7 AZD1222 recipients were seropositive for SARS-CoV-2 at baseline. Because no samples from the day 14 peak response were available, repertoires could be characterized only after the peak T cell response. Nearly half of unique spike-specific TCRs reportedly recognized epitopes outside regions mutated in the B.1.351 and B.1.1.7 variants.

Including the terminal cysteine and phenylalanine, the CDR3 comprises 13 residues. CDR3 DNA only is kept here, 39 bases in frame from base 1. CDR1 and CDR2 (LGHDT, YNNKEL) derive from the germline V gene (reference sequence). What this sample's time point label stands for: about 28 days (+/-7) after the second vaccine dose. Because spike-specific TCR depth and breadth did not differ between the two schedules, AZD1222 recipients who got a second dose at roughly 4 weeks were pooled with those who got a second dose at roughly 12 weeks. Samples from vaccinated people were obtained from the UK trials COV001 and COV002, which included a single-blind randomized controlled phase 2/3 trial of AZD1222 (ChAdOx1 nCoV-19) in healthy adults. Trial participant PBMC samples were collected at day 0 and day 28 after the second dose for TCRbeta chain sequencing.

Sample: peripheral blood, taken 28 days after the second AZD1222 dose. The V and J genes are TRBV3-1 (or the pseudogene TRBV3-2) and TRBJ1-3; tentative D gene TRBD1, with 5 bases matching. This TCR was recovered from an adult who received the AZD1222 COVID-19 vaccine. The CDR3 protein is CASSQGLDRQQKF. The DNA sequence is TGTGCCAGCAGCCAAGGTCTGGACCGACAGCAAAAGTTT.